Listed here are 31 T cell receptor beta chains from one sample, sequenced in a study of OX40 agonist ivuxolimab in advanced cancers. Produced via immunoSEQ multiplex PCR; TCRdb's table is partial and in-frame only. The profile covers roughly 30,000 clones, with 84% appearing a single time and about 18% taken by the ten largest. Specimen: CD4+ or CD8+ T cells sorted from blood, collected in a trial of the OX40 agonist ivuxolimab. Source of these receptors: an adult with an advanced solid tumor such as melanoma, head and neck, liver or kidney cancer.

The chain joins TRBV6-1 to TRBJ1-1, with D maybe TRBD1 (5 bases). The germline CDR1 and CDR2 sequences are MNHNS and SASEGT. V lost 8 bases, J lost 10 bases, and 8 bases lay in between. The CDR3 loop spans 9 amino acids. The CDR3 region is CASGDLAFF. The CDR3 DNA is TGTGCCAGCGGGGACTTAGCTTTCTTT.

This clone came up once. The V and J genes are TRBV11-2 and TRBJ2-7, with TRBD1 matching 9 bases. V gave up 1 base and J gave up 7 bases; unmatched junction bases: 8. The CDR3 consists of 15 residues. Germline assignment: CDR1 SGHAT and CDR2 FQNNGV. The CDR3 region is CASSLVQGAFWEQYF. The DNA of the CDR3 is TGTGCCAGCAGCTTAGTACAGGGGGCCTTCTGGGAGCAGTACTTC. The variable domain in full, completed from reference TRBV11-2 and TRBJ2-7, reads EAGVAQSPRYKIIEKRQSVAFWCNPISGHATLYWYQQILGQGPKLLIQFQNNGVVDDSQLPKDRFSAERLKGVDSTLKIQPAKLEDSAVYLCASSLVQGAFWEQYFGPGTRLTVT.

V gene TRBV7-9 combines with J gene TRBJ2-6, with D possibly matching TRBD1 (7 bases). Trimming took 5 bases from V and 0 from J, leaving 17 bases between them. The CDR3 contains 18 residues. Germline CDR1 SEHNR, CDR2 FQNEAQ (reference sequence). The CDR3 DNA sequence: TGTGCCAGCAGCCCATTCTCAGGGGGGAGCTCTGGGGCCAACGTCCTGACTTTC. Its protein product is CASSPFSGGSSGANVLTF. Using reference TRBV7-9 and TRBJ2-6 for the parts outside the CDR3, the full variable domain is DTGVSQNPRHKITKRGQNVTFRCDPISEHNRLYWYRQTLGQGPEFLTYFQNEAQLEKSRLLSDRFSAERPKGSFSTLEIQRTEQGDSAMYLCASSPFSGGSSGANVLTFGAGSRLTVL.

Within the sample, this clone is medium-sized (0.01 to 0.1%). The chain recombines TRBV19 with TRBJ2-2, with D unclear. The CDR3 contains 14 residues. From germline, CDR1 is LNHDA and CDR2 SQIVND (reference sequence). The V gene lost 4 bases and the J gene lost 1 base, with 7 bases spanning the gap. The CDR3 is CASSTGLNTGELFF. The CDR3 nucleotides read TGTGCCAGTAGTACCGGCCTGAACACCGGGGAGCTGTTTTTT.

V usage is TRBV11-2 and J usage is TRBJ2-7, with 8 nucleotides matching TRBD2. The CDR3 runs to 14 residues. CDR1 and CDR2 (germline): SGHAT, FQNNGV. V was pared by 4 bases and J by 3 bases, with 5 bases of the junction left unmatched. The CDR3 reads CASSSGGAGYEQYF. The DNA of the CDR3 is TGTGCCAGCAGCTCGGGGGGGGCTGGCTACGAGCAGTACTTC.

The V call is TRBV7-3, the J call TRBJ2-4; 12 nucleotides align to TRBD2. CDR1 and CDR2 (germline): SGHTA, FQGTGA. The CDR3 loop spans 15 amino acids. Germline trimming cut 5 bases from V and 6 bases from J; bases unmatched to any gene: 5. The chain's CDR3 is CASSLAGGPGNIQYF. The DNA for the CDR3 is TGTGCCAGCAGCCTAGCGGGAGGGCCTGGAAACATTCAGTACTTC.

The rearrangement joins TRBV19 to TRBJ1-6; 7 positions match TRBD1. V was pared by 3 bases and J by 6 bases, with 2 bases of the junction left unmatched. The germline CDR1 and CDR2 sequences are LNHDA and SQIVND (reference sequence). The length of the CDR3 is 14 residues. Here the CDR3 reads CASSIRQGNSPLHF. CDR3 sequence (DNA): TGTGCCAGTAGTATCCGACAGGGTAATTCACCCCTCCACTTT.

This chain joins TRBV27 and TRBJ2-3; D is perhaps TRBD2 (5 bases). Deletions cut 0 bases from V and 0 bases from J, with 16 bases between. The CDR3 spans 18 residues. Germline V lookup: CDR1 MNHEY, CDR2 SMNVEV (reference sequence). The CDR3 is CASSLSAGAVISTDTQYF. The CDR3 bases are TGTGCCAGCAGTTTATCCGCGGGCGCGGTGATTAGCACAGATACGCAGTATTTT.

The chain links TRBV5-6 to TRBJ2-3; D is perhaps TRBD1 or TRBD2 (5 bases each). Trimming pared 3 bases from V and 3 bases from J, leaving 11 bases between. CDR3 size: 14 residues. Per germline, CDR1 SGHDT and CDR2 YYEEEE. CDR3: CASSWGIGTDTQYF. CDR3 nucleotide sequence: TGTGCCAGCAGCTGGGGGATCGGAACAGATACGCAGTATTTT. The full variable domain, in which reference TRBV5-6 and TRBJ2-3 provide the parts outside the CDR3, is DAGVTQSPTHLIKTRGQQVTLRCSPKSGHDTVSWYQQALGQGPQFIFQYYEEEERQRGNFPDRFSGHQFPNYSSELNVNALLLGDSALYLCASSWGIGTDTQYFGPGTRLTVL.

This clone has a single count. The chain joins TRBV5-1 to TRBJ2-2; 9 bases are shared with TRBD1. This CDR3 has 18 residues. After removal of 0 bases from V and 4 bases from J, the junction contained 10 bases not matched to a gene. CDR1 is SGHRS and CDR2 is YFSETQ in the germline V gene. The CDR3 region has the DNA TGCGCCAGCAGCTTGGCTGGACAGGGGCTGACTTCCACCGGGGAGCTGTTTTTT. Amino acids: CASSLAGQGLTSTGELFF.

V usage is TRBV7-8 and J usage is TRBJ2-7, with 11 bases matching TRBD2. J was trimmed by 2 bases and V by 3 bases; bases with no gene match: 6. Germline V CDR1 and CDR2: SGHVS, FQNEAQ. CDR3 length: 16 amino acids. The CDR3 DNA sequence: TGTGCCAGCAGCTTCTCCACTAGCGGGAGCGCCTACGAGCAGTACTTC. Amino acid sequence: CASSFSTSGSAYEQYF.

The chain links TRBV14 to TRBJ2-3; 9 positions match TRBD1. The germline V gene encodes CDR1 SGHDN and CDR2 FVKESK. V gave up 4 bases and J gave up 3 bases; unmatched junction bases: 2. This CDR3 is built from 14 residues. CDR3 in DNA: TGTGCCAGCAGCCGGGACAGGGTAACAGATACGCAGTATTTT. This translates into CASSRDRVTDTQYF.

This clone was detected a few times. The chain joins TRBV2 to TRBJ2-7, with a tentative D call TRBD2 (6 bases). Looked up from germline, CDR1 is SNHLY and CDR2 is FYNNEI. V dropped 5 bases and J dropped 4 bases, with 18 bases sitting between them. This CDR3 has 15 residues. CDR3 coding DNA: TGTGCCAGCAGTCTGTCATGGGGGGACGAGTACGAGCAGTACTTC. Translation: CASSLSWGDEYEQYF. The full variable domain, with the rest looked up from reference TRBV2 and TRBJ2-7, is EPEVTQTPSHQVTQMGQEVILRCVPISNHLYFYWYRQILGQKVEFLVSFYNNEISEKSEIFDDQFSVERPDGSNFTLKIRSTKLEDSAMYFCASSLSWGDEYEQYFGPGTRLTVT.

This chain links TRBV7-2 with TRBJ2-7, with 8 nucleotides matching TRBD1. Germline CDR1 is SGHTA and CDR2 is FQGNSA. V was clipped by 5 bases and J by 4 bases; unmatched bases: 10. The CDR3 is 15 residues long. CDR3 sequence: CASSPTGGHPYEQYF. The CDR3 DNA sequence: TGTGCCAGCAGCCCAACAGGGGGGCACCCGTACGAGCAGTACTTC.

The rearrangement uses TRBV7-6 and TRBJ2-2; D unresolved. Between the trimmed V and J ends, which lost 5 bases and 8 bases, there was a span of 9 bases. The germline CDR1 and CDR2 sequences are SGHVS and FNYEAQ. The CDR3 is made up of 12 amino acids. The CDR3 loop is CASSRSAGELFF. The DNA for the CDR3 is TGTGCCAGCAGCCGCTCTGCGGGGGAGCTGTTTTTT. The entire variable domain, with the rest obtained from reference TRBV7-6 and TRBJ2-2, is as follows: GAGVSQSPRYKVTKRGQDVALRCDPISGHVSLYWYRQALGQGPEFLTYFNYEAQQDKSGLPNDRFSAERPEGSISTLTIQRTEQRDSAMYRCASSRSAGELFFGEGSRLTVL.

V is TRBV7-2 and J is TRBJ2-5; D is unresolved. The germline gives CDR1 SGHTA, CDR2 FQGNSA. CDR3 length: 14 residues. Deletions cut 1 base from V and 5 bases from J, with 11 bases between. For the CDR3, the DNA is TGTGCCAGCAGCTTAGGGGGTAATCGGGAGACCCAGTACTTC. As protein: CASSLGGNRETQYF.

This clone came up a few times. V gene TRBV29-1 combines with J gene TRBJ1-1; D gene uncertain. This CDR3 has 12 amino acids. Per germline, CDR1 SQVTM and CDR2 ANQGSEA. V was shortened by 5 bases and J by 1 base, with 8 bases between the two germline ends. The CDR3: CSVIVANTEAFF. The CDR3 DNA follows: TGCAGCGTTATAGTTGCGAACACTGAAGCTTTCTTT.

This chain links TRBV28 with TRBJ1-4, with TRBD1 matching 9 bases. CDR1 is MDHEN, CDR2 SYDVKM, per germline. This CDR3 has 14 residues. Trimming took 5 bases from V and 7 from J; bases not matched to a gene: 5. The CDR3 region is CASSGDRGVEKLFF. CDR3 coding DNA: TGTGCCAGCAGTGGTGACAGGGGGGTTGAAAAACTGTTTTTT.

The chain carries TRBV7-6 and TRBJ2-3; unclear D gene. With 2 bases removed from V and 1 base from J, the gap between germline ends came to 10 bases. CDR3 length: 15 amino acids. In germline, CDR1 is SGHVS, CDR2 FNYEAQ. The CDR3 region is CASSLRAEGTDTQYF. The CDR3 DNA is TGTGCCAGCAGCTTAAGGGCAGAGGGCACAGATACGCAGTATTTT.

The J gene is TRBJ1-2, the V gene TRBV23-1; 10 bases are a match to TRBD1. TRBV23-1 falls under the ORF class, with uncertain function. This CDR3 has 15 amino acids. Trimming at V came to 11 bases and at J to 5 bases, leaving 14 bases not matched to a gene. The CDR3 loop is CAQGTGVTLGYGYTF. The CDR3 coding sequence is TGCGCCCAGGGGACAGGGGTCACGTTGGGATATGGCTACACCTTC.

V is TRBV11-2 and J is TRBJ2-4, with TRBD1 as a possible D gene (6 bases). This CDR3 spans 14 amino acids. V gave up 3 bases and J gave up 6 bases, with 12 bases separating them. Germline values: CDR1 SGHAT, CDR2 FQNNGV. The DNA for the CDR3 is TGTGCCAGCAGCTTTCAGGGCAGGGGAAACATTCAGTACTTC. Translating gives CASSFQGRGNIQYF.

The chain joins TRBV6-5 to TRBJ2-5, with D maybe TRBD1 (8 bases). The CDR3 is 15 residues long. Per germline, CDR1 MNHEY and CDR2 SVGAGI. The ends were cut back, 5 bases at V and 3 bases at J, with 16 bases in the middle. CDR3 sequence (DNA): TGTGCCAGCAGTGGCGGACAGGGAGGGGAAGAGACCCAGTACTTC. Translation: CASSGGQGGEETQYF.

The J gene is TRBJ2-1, the V gene TRBV28; TRBD1 aligns across 7 bases. Germline assignment: CDR1 MDHEN and CDR2 SYDVKM. Trimming removed 6 bases from V and 6 bases from J; junction bases left unmatched: 11. The CDR3 runs to 15 residues. CDR3 DNA sequence: TGTGCCAGCAGCCCCGGGACAGCTATTATCAATGAGCAGTTCTTC. It codes for CASSPGTAIINEQFF. Full variable domain (outside the CDR3, taken from reference TRBV28 and TRBJ2-1): DVKVTQSSRYLVKRTGEKVFLECVQDMDHENMFWYRQDPGLGLRLIYFSYDVKMKEKGDIPEGYSVSREKKERFSLILESASTNQTSMYLCASSPGTAIINEQFFGPGTRLTVL.

This clone qualifies as medium-sized. The chain uses TRBV19 and TRBJ1-2, with unresolved D. Trimming stripped 5 bases from V and 3 bases from J, with 13 bases between. CDR1 and CDR2 (germline): LNHDA, SQIVND (reference sequence). This CDR3 has 14 residues. CDR3 amino acids: CASSFPSTDYGYTF. The CDR3 nucleotides read TGTGCCAGTAGTTTCCCGTCGACGGACTATGGCTACACCTTC.

This chain connects TRBV7-8 to TRBJ2-2; 7 bases map to TRBD2. CDR3 length equals 15 residues. V trimming: 0 bases; J trimming: 5 bases; junction bases outside the gene matches: 3. Per germline, CDR1 SGHVS and CDR2 FQNEAQ. The CDR3 DNA follows: TGTGCCAGCAGCTTAGCACGGGGAGGGACCGGGGAGCTGTTTTTT. Its translation is CASSLARGGTGELFF. The full variable domain, completed using reference TRBV7-8 and TRBJ2-2, is GAGVSQSPRYKVAKRGQDVALRCDPISGHVSLFWYQQALGQGPEFLTYFQNEAQLDKSGLPSDRFFAERPEGSVSTLKIQRTQQEDSAVYLCASSLARGGTGELFFGEGSRLTVL.

By frequency in the sample, this clone is medium-sized. The rearrangement uses TRBV14 and TRBJ1-2; 8 nucleotides agree with TRBD1. The CDR3 contains 15 residues. Germline V gives CDR1 SGHDN, CDR2 FVKESK. With V trimmed by 0 bases and J by 7 bases, 7 bases remained unmatched. The CDR3: CASSQDRQGRGGYTF. The CDR3, as DNA: TGTGCCAGCAGCCAAGATAGACAGGGGAGAGGTGGCTACACCTTC.

The chain combines TRBV7-6 with TRBJ2-3; D possibly corresponds to TRBD2 (7 bases). The ends were cut back, 5 bases at V and 5 bases at J, with 17 bases in the middle. The CDR3 loop spans 15 amino acids. Germline CDR1 and CDR2: SGHVS and FNYEAQ. CDR3 DNA sequence: TGTGCCAGCAGCCCCCTGGGGGGGGCGCGAGATACGCAGTATTTT. Translated: CASSPLGGARDTQYF.

The chain's CDR3 is CSAPTGNIQYF. CDR3 nucleotides: TGCAGTGCCCCAACAGGGAACATTCAGTACTTC. This sequence joins TRBV20-1 and TRBJ2-4; D possibly corresponds to TRBD1 (6 bases). This CDR3 region has 11 residues. In germline, CDR1 is DFQATT, CDR2 SNEGSKA (reference sequence). V lost 6 bases, J lost 7 bases, and 10 bases lay in between.

The chain employs TRBV10-2 and TRBJ1-2; 8 positions match TRBD1. The germline V gene encodes CDR1 WSHSY and CDR2 SAAADI. The CDR3 is 16 residues long. V shed 2 bases and J 2 bases; nucleotides not matched to a gene: 7. CDR3 coding DNA: TGCGCCAGCAGTGAGAATCAGGGGGCCTTCAACTATGGCTACACCTTC. The encoded protein is CASSENQGAFNYGYTF.

The chain has TRBV5-7 and TRBJ1-3; tentative D call: TRBD1 (6 bases). TRBV5-7 counts as an open reading frame of uncertain function. Between the trimmed V and J ends, which lost 7 bases and 0 bases, there was a span of 11 bases. The CDR3 runs to 14 residues. This chain's CDR3 is CASRQASSGNTIYF. The CDR3 nucleotides are TGTGCCAGCCGACAGGCTAGCTCTGGAAACACCATATATTTT.

This sequence joins TRBV7-9 and TRBJ2-5; no clear D. V was cut by 5 bases and J by 5 bases, with 9 bases left in between. This CDR3 is built from 12 residues. Germline assignment: CDR1 SEHNR and CDR2 FQNEAQ (reference sequence). The CDR3 sequence is CASSPSPETQYF. For the CDR3, the DNA is TGTGCCAGCAGCCCCAGCCCCGAGACCCAGTACTTC.